This T cell receptor beta chain was recovered during a study of human T cells and chemical hapten exposure. Study information: DPC at 0.01% went onto the upper back in patch tests, read at 6 days.

The CDR3 contains 13 residues. Trimming removed 8 bases from V and 2 bases from J; junction bases left unmatched: 3. Germline assignment: CDR1 SNHLY and CDR2 FYNNEI. Specified time point: patch test 2, 6 weeks after DPC sensitization. Indicated treatment: therapeutic diphenylcyclopropenone sensitization with weekly scalp DPC. Each CDR3 protein is one row after TCRdb ran MiXCR on the RACE reads. Here the sample spans more than 90,000 distinct CDR3 sequences, over 10% being singletons. Specimen: whole blood, collected in connection with sensitization to the hapten diphenylcyclopropenone (DPC). The chain uses TRBV2 and TRBJ2-3; 8 nucleotides align to TRBD1. The TCR was taken from a woman between 35 and 50 years old with alopecia areata. Some clones in this sample may be carry-over from other donors' samples. CDR3 sequence reads: CASGQGPTDTQYF. Here the CDR3 DNA reads TGTGCCAGCGGACAGGGACCCACAGATACGCAGTATTTT.